Below, 15 T cell receptor beta chains from the same sample are listed, as sequenced in a study of blood T cell repertoires in COVID-19. Data came from immunoSEQ multiplex PCR; TCRdb stores just in-frame clones and leaves some out. Of approximately 180,000 clones listed, 82% are singletons. Sequencing was carried out using peripheral blood. The source is a woman in her 70s with acute or convalescent COVID-19.

The chain couples TRBV5-4 to TRBJ2-2, with 9 bases matching TRBD1. The V gene end was trimmed by 2 bases and the J gene end by 8 bases; junction bases not matched to a gene: 10. Germline V CDR1 and CDR2: SGHNT, YYREEE (reference sequence). The CDR3 runs 16 residues. The CDR3 nucleotides read TGTGCCAGCAGCTTAACAGGGGGCGCAAAGAGAGGGGAGCTGTTTTTT. This sequence encodes CASSLTGGAKRGELFF.

V and J are TRBV7-2 and TRBJ1-3, with 9 bases fitting TRBD1. The CDR3 length is 15 residues. The germline V gene encodes CDR1 SGHTA and CDR2 FQGNSA. V lost 3 bases to trimming and J lost 4 bases; unmatched junction nucleotides: 4. This chain's CDR3 is CASSFVGTGGNTIYF. Written as DNA, the CDR3 is TGTGCCAGCAGCTTCGTAGGGACAGGGGGAAACACCATATATTTT. Variable domain in full (rest from reference TRBV7-2 and TRBJ1-3): GAGVSQSPSNKVTEKGKDVELRCDPISGHTALYWYRQSLGQGLEFLIYFQGNSAPDKSGLPSDRFSAERTGGSVSTLTIQRTQQEDSAVYLCASSFVGTGGNTIYFGEGSWLTVV.

Here the CDR3 reads CASSLSRQGELFF. Here the CDR3 DNA reads TGTGCCAGCAGCTTGAGTCGACAGGGGGAGCTGTTTTTT. The chain combines TRBV11-3 with TRBJ2-2; a weak D match, TRBD1 (5 bases). The germline V gene has CDR1 SGHNT and CDR2 YENEEA. V was pared by 3 bases and J by 8 bases, with 10 bases between. There are 13 residues in the CDR3.

The rearrangement links TRBV5-4 to TRBJ2-1; 7 bases line up with TRBD1. Germline V lookup: CDR1 SGHNT, CDR2 YYREEE (reference sequence). The CDR3 sequence is 14 residues long. V was clipped by 2 bases and J by 7 bases; unmatched bases: 6. For the CDR3, the DNA is TGTGCCAGCAGCTTATCTGACAGGGATAATGAGCAGTTCTTC. It codes for CASSLSDRDNEQFF.

The V call is TRBV19, the J call TRBJ1-1; 7 bases map to TRBD1. Trimming took 6 bases from V and 0 from J; bases not matched to a gene: 13. Germline V gives CDR1 LNHDA, CDR2 SQIVND (reference sequence). CDR3 size: 17 residues. The CDR3 is CASRPRGTANMNTEAFF. Here the CDR3 DNA reads TGTGCCAGTAGACCGAGGGGGACAGCGAACATGAACACTGAAGCTTTCTTT. Full variable domain (missing parts from reference TRBV19 and TRBJ1-1): DGGITQSPKYLFRKEGQNVTLSCEQNLNHDAMYWYRQDPGQGLRLIYYSQIVNDFQKGDIAEGYSVSREKKESFPLTVTSAQKNPTAFYLCASRPRGTANMNTEAFFGQGTRLTVV.

The chain recombines TRBV6-2 or TRBV6-3 with TRBJ1-6, with TRBD1 matching over 7 bases. The germline gives CDR1 MNHEY, CDR2 SVGEGT. The length of the CDR3 is 15 residues. Trimming cost V 2 bases and J 6 bases; bases outside gene matches: 4. The CDR3 bases are TGTGCCAGCAGTTACGAGGGACAGCTTAATTCACCCCTCCACTTT. This gives the protein CASSYEGQLNSPLHF.

The chain carries TRBV30 and TRBJ1-5; D is uncertain. CDR3 length: 14 residues. Germline values: CDR1 GTSNPN, CDR2 SVGIG (reference sequence). Trimming took 0 bases from V and 3 from J, leaving 9 bases between them. The CDR3 sequence: CAWSVRVFNQPQHF. CDR3 nucleotides: TGTGCCTGGAGTGTACGGGTTTTCAATCAGCCCCAGCATTTT.

The V and J genes are TRBV19 and TRBJ1-1; D remains ambiguous. CDR3 length: 12 residues. Germline values: CDR1 LNHDA, CDR2 SQIVND (reference sequence). Deletions cut 10 bases from V and 8 bases from J, with 17 bases between. DNA of the CDR3: TGTGCCACCACACAGTCTGGGAGCGAAGCTTTCTTT. This encodes CATTQSGSEAFF.

The rearrangement links TRBV11-1 to TRBJ2-2; no reliable D call. The CDR3 extends over 13 amino acids. The V end was cut by 5 bases, the J end by 5 bases, with 9 bases between. Germline CDR1 is SGHAT and CDR2 is FQDESV (reference sequence). The CDR3 nucleotides read TGTGCCAGCAGCCTTCTTTTTACCGGGGAGCTGTTTTTT. It encodes CASSLLFTGELFF.

The chain combines TRBV7-9 with TRBJ1-1, with D tentatively TRBD1 (6 bases). Between the trimmed V and J ends, which lost 3 bases and 7 bases, there was a span of 12 bases. The CDR3 consists of 13 residues. Per germline, CDR1 SEHNR and CDR2 FQNEAQ (reference sequence). CDR3 amino acids: CASSFRGAGEAFF. CDR3 nucleotide sequence: TGTGCCAGCAGCTTCAGGGGCGCCGGTGAAGCTTTCTTT.

This chain links TRBV7-9 with TRBJ1-1; a weak D match, TRBD1 (6 bases). Trimming took 4 bases from V and 0 from J, leaving 9 bases between them. Germline loops: CDR1 SEHNR, CDR2 FQNEAQ (reference sequence). CDR3 length: 14 amino acids. The CDR3 DNA is TGTGCCAGCAGCTCCAGGGACATGAACACTGAAGCTTTCTTT. This gives the protein CASSSRDMNTEAFF.

DNA of the CDR3: TGCAGCGCGGGGTCAGGGGGAGAGACCCAGTACTTC. Encoded protein: CSAGSGGETQYF. V gene TRBV29-1 combines with J gene TRBJ2-5, with 7 bases that match TRBD1. Per germline, CDR1 SQVTM and CDR2 ANQGSEA. Trimming took 7 bases from V and 4 from J; bases not matched to a gene: 6. This CDR3 has 12 amino acids.

The rearrangement links TRBV5-6 to TRBJ2-5; D unclear. The CDR3 runs 14 residues. CDR1 and CDR2 from the germline V gene are SGHDT and YYEEEE. V dropped 1 base and J dropped 5 bases, with 12 bases sitting between them. CDR3 loop: CASSLSLIGETQYF. CDR3 bases: TGTGCCAGCAGCTTGTCCCTAATCGGGGAGACCCAGTACTTC.

Concerning this clone: The junction does not match germline at one end; this may be a read error. V is TRBV5-1 and J is TRBJ2-1; 9 bases agree with TRBD2. Germline V gene lookup returns CDR1 SGHRS and CDR2 YFSETQ. The length of the CDR3 is 13 residues. Here the CDR3 reads CASSITSGLFSIF. The CDR3 region has the DNA TGCGCCAGCAGCATCACTAGCGGGCTCTTCAGCATCTTC. Combining the CDR3 with reference TRBV5-1 and TRBJ2-1 gives the whole variable domain KAGVTQTPRYLIKTRGQQVTLSCSPISGHRSVSWYQQTPGQGLQFLFEYFSETQRNKGNFPGRFSGRQFSNSRSEMNVSTLELGDSALYLCASSITSGLFSIFGPGTRLTVL.

This sequence joins TRBV11-2 and TRBJ2-1; no clear D. CDR3 length: 14 amino acids. V shed 2 bases and J shed 7 bases, with 12 bases lying between them. From germline, CDR1 is SGHAT and CDR2 FQNNGV. CDR3: CASSLNFRGNEQFF. Written as DNA, the CDR3 is TGTGCCAGCAGCTTAAATTTTCGAGGAAATGAGCAGTTCTTC.